Presented here are 29 T cell receptor beta chains from one specimen sequenced in a study of cytomegalovirus exposure and HLA in healthy donors. Sequencing used immunoSEQ multiplex PCR; TCRdb keeps in-frame clones, though not all of them. The sample lists about 280,000 clones, approximately 88% occurring once. Sequences were obtained from PBMCs. Every receptor here comes from a woman between 18 and 29 years old in good health and CMV-seronegative.

The gene calls are TRBV7-6 and TRBJ1-1; 7 nucleotides align to TRBD1. Germline lookup yields CDR1 SGHVS and CDR2 FNYEAQ. The length of the CDR3 is 17 residues. V shed 5 bases and J 0 bases; nucleotides not matched to a gene: 12. Here the CDR3 reads CASSRDRGPLMNTEAFF. The CDR3 DNA sequence: TGTGCCAGCAGCCGGGACAGAGGTCCGTTAATGAACACTGAAGCTTTCTTT. Complete variable domain (other parts from reference TRBV7-6 and TRBJ1-1): GAGVSQSPRYKVTKRGQDVALRCDPISGHVSLYWYRQALGQGPEFLTYFNYEAQQDKSGLPNDRFSAERPEGSISTLTIQRTEQRDSAMYRCASSRDRGPLMNTEAFFGQGTRLTVV.

This clone has only one observation. The chain is built from TRBV5-1 and TRBJ2-6; 8 nucleotides match TRBD2. Trimming took 7 bases from V and 4 from J; bases not matched to a gene: 7. CDR1 SGHRS and CDR2 YFSETQ come from the germline V gene. The CDR3 runs 15 residues. CDR3 protein: CASDGGAAGANVLTF. CDR3 coding DNA: TGCGCCAGCGACGGGGGGGCGGCAGGGGCCAACGTCCTGACTTTC.

The chain has TRBV23-1 and TRBJ1-3; 8 bases are shared with TRBD1. TRBV23-1 is an ORF, with its function uncertain. The CDR3 is 14 residues long. J was trimmed by 7 bases and V by 8 bases; bases with no gene match: 10. CDR3 loop: CASDWDRTRNTIYF. The CDR3 nucleotides read TGCGCCAGCGATTGGGACAGGACGAGGAACACCATATATTTT.

The CDR3 sequence is CASSLRGGHYNEQFF. CDR3 bases: TGTGCCAGCAGCTTGCGCGGGGGACACTACAATGAGCAGTTCTTC. The chain is built from TRBV5-6 and TRBJ2-1; D is perhaps TRBD2 (7 bases). The germline V gene encodes CDR1 SGHDT and CDR2 YYEEEE. V dropped 1 base and J dropped 3 bases, with 11 bases sitting between them. The CDR3 has 15 residues.

Only one count was recorded for this clone. V usage is TRBV18 and J usage is TRBJ2-7; D possibly corresponds to TRBD1 (5 bases). V was pared by 3 bases and J by 3 bases, with 9 bases between. The germline V gene encodes CDR1 KGHSH and CDR2 LQKENI. The CDR3 consists of 13 residues. The CDR3 bases are TGTGCCAGCTCACCCGTAGGGGTCTACGAGCAGTACTTC. Amino acid sequence: CASSPVGVYEQYF.

J is TRBJ2-7 and V is TRBV15; no clear D gene. The germline V and J ends were trimmed by 0 bases and 4 bases, with 10 bases remaining between them. Germline CDR1 LNHNV, CDR2 YYDKDF (reference sequence). This CDR3 is built from 14 residues. The CDR3 bases are TGTGCCACCAGCAGAGATTACAGAGCTTACGAGCAGTACTTC. This sequence encodes CATSRDYRAYEQYF.

The rearrangement joins TRBV7-2 to TRBJ2-2; D possibly corresponds to TRBD2 (5 bases). The CDR3 runs to 15 residues. Trimming took 1 base from V and 4 from J, leaving 10 bases between them. Germline CDR1 reads SGHTA; CDR2 reads FQGNSA. The CDR3 bases are TGTGCCAGCAGCTTAGACAGTGCGGGCACCGGGGAGCTGTTTTTT. Its protein is CASSLDSAGTGELFF.

The rearrangement uses TRBV5-1 and TRBJ2-1; TRBD2 might be the D (5 bases). The germline CDR1 and CDR2 sequences are SGHRS and YFSETQ. The CDR3 extends over 16 amino acids. V shed 3 bases and J shed 3 bases, with 16 bases lying between them. The CDR3 protein is CASSWRASGNYNEQFF. As DNA, the CDR3 is TGCGCCAGCAGCTGGCGGGCCAGCGGCAACTACAATGAGCAGTTCTTC. The variable domain in full, completed from reference TRBV5-1 and TRBJ2-1, reads KAGVTQTPRYLIKTRGQQVTLSCSPISGHRSVSWYQQTPGQGLQFLFEYFSETQRNKGNFPGRFSGRQFSNSRSEMNVSTLELGDSALYLCASSWRASGNYNEQFFGPGTRLTVL.

This clone was observed a single time. CDR3 in amino acids: CASSRQGGVNEQFF. CDR3 bases: TGTGCCAGCAGTAGACAGGGCGGCGTAAATGAGCAGTTCTTC. The chain is built from TRBV28 and TRBJ2-1; 7 positions agree with TRBD1. Per the germline V gene, CDR1 is MDHEN and CDR2 is SYDVKM. The CDR3 extends over 14 amino acids. Trimming cost V 5 bases and J 7 bases; bases outside gene matches: 8.

The chain links TRBV9 to TRBJ1-1, with D tentatively TRBD1 (6 bases). The CDR3 loop spans 14 amino acids. The germline V gene encodes CDR1 SGDLS and CDR2 YYNGEE. The germline V and J ends were trimmed by 8 bases and 1 base, with 15 bases remaining between them. The CDR3, as DNA: TGTGCCAGTTCCCCAGGGGTGACGAACACTGAAGCTTTCTTT. Protein product: CASSPGVTNTEAFF.

The V call is TRBV13, the J call TRBJ2-5; maybe TRBD1 (6 bases). The CDR3 is 17 residues long. CDR1 is PRHDT and CDR2 is FYEKMQ in the germline V gene (reference sequence). The V end lost 5 bases, the J end lost 9 bases, and 28 bases lay between the germline ends. CDR3 sequence (DNA): TGTGCCAGCAGCCCTTCGATCCGCCCCGGGACAAAAAGGGCCCAGTACTTC. It translates to CASSPSIRPGTKRAQYF.

This sequence joins TRBV13 and TRBJ2-3, with D tentatively TRBD1 (7 bases). The CDR3 is 13 residues long. Germline V gene sequence: CDR1 PRHDT, CDR2 FYEKMQ (reference sequence). Trimming stripped 5 bases from V and 11 bases from J, with 17 bases between. DNA for the CDR3: TGTGCCAGCAGCCGACAGGGAGGTTCTTGGCAGTATTTT. This sequence encodes CASSRQGGSWQYF.

The V and J genes are TRBV7-2 and TRBJ2-1, with 7 bases fitting TRBD2. The CDR3 spans 14 residues. The junction had 9 bases not matched to a gene; V was cut back by 5 bases and J by 8 bases. Germline V lookup: CDR1 SGHTA, CDR2 FQGNSA. The CDR3 reads CASSLWSGKDEQFF. CDR3 nucleotides: TGTGCCAGCAGCCTCTGGAGCGGGAAGGATGAGCAGTTCTTC.

The rearrangement uses TRBV9 and TRBJ2-1, with TRBD2 as a possible D gene (5 bases). Germline values: CDR1 SGDLS, CDR2 YYNGEE. V was clipped by 1 base and J by 9 bases, with 20 bases between them. The CDR3 extends over 16 amino acids. This CDR3 is CASSVSGWEISSEQFF. In nucleotides, the CDR3 is TGTGCCAGCAGCGTATCGGGTTGGGAGATAAGCAGTGAGCAGTTCTTC.

The rearrangement uses TRBV5-4 and TRBJ1-2; D perhaps matches TRBD1 (5 bases). Germline CDR1 and CDR2: SGHNT and YYREEE (reference sequence). Deletions cut 5 bases from V and 4 bases from J, with 18 bases between. The CDR3 totals 15 residues. CDR3 in amino acids: CASRKEEGRLYGYTF. For the CDR3, the DNA is TGTGCCAGCAGGAAAGAGGAGGGGCGCCTCTATGGCTACACCTTC.

The chain is built from TRBV27 and TRBJ1-2; the match to TRBD1 covers 8 bases. The trim removed 7 bases at V and 7 bases at J, leaving 5 bases unmatched. The CDR3 runs 12 residues. Germline V gene lookup returns CDR1 MNHEY and CDR2 SMNVEV (reference sequence). The CDR3 here is CASNSTGVGYTF. CDR3 DNA: TGTGCCAGCAATTCGACAGGGGTTGGCTACACCTTC.

This sequence joins TRBV7-3 and TRBJ1-2, with D perhaps TRBD1 (6 bases). In germline, CDR1 is SGHTA, CDR2 FQGTGA. The CDR3 loop spans 17 amino acids. Trimming pared 7 bases from V and 8 bases from J, leaving 29 bases between. The CDR3 region is CASTARGTGTRGRGYTF. The CDR3 DNA follows: TGTGCCAGCACCGCAAGGGGGACCGGGACCAGGGGACGCGGCTACACCTTC.

The CDR3 coding sequence is TGTGCCAGCAGTTTACAAGGCGGGGGGTACCCAGGCAATGAGCAGTTCTTC. Protein sequence: CASSLQGGGYPGNEQFF. The gene calls are TRBV27 and TRBJ2-1; 8 nucleotides align to TRBD2. V lost 2 bases to trimming and J lost 6 bases; unmatched junction nucleotides: 12. Germline lookup yields CDR1 MNHEY and CDR2 SMNVEV (reference sequence). This CDR3 is 17 amino acids long.

This sequence joins TRBV2 and TRBJ2-1, with TRBD2 identical over 15 bases. Germline-derived CDR1 and CDR2 are SNHLY and FYNNEI. J lost 7 bases, V lost 4 bases, and 14 bases had no gene match. This CDR3 has 19 residues. CDR3 nucleotides: TGTGCCAGCAGTGGGGCTCCGGGACTAGCGGGAGGAACGTCAAATGAGCAGTTCTTC. Translating gives CASSGAPGLAGGTSNEQFF.

The chain recombines TRBV18 with TRBJ2-5; D not certain. The CDR3 has 13 amino acids. V was cut by 3 bases and J by 3 bases, with 8 bases left in between. Germline CDR1 is KGHSH and CDR2 is LQKENI. The CDR3 DNA reads as TGTGCCAGCTCACCCCTCCTAGAAGAGACCCAGTACTTC. Its protein is CASSPLLEETQYF. The full variable domain, in which reference TRBV18 and TRBJ2-5 provide the parts outside the CDR3, is NAGVMQNPRHLVRRRGQEARLRCSPMKGHSHVYWYRQLPEEGLKFMVYLQKENIIDESGMPKERFSAEFPKEGPSILRIQQVVRGDSAAYFCASSPLLEETQYFGPGTRLLVL.

This chain links TRBV5-1 with TRBJ1-2; tentatively, D is TRBD1 (5 bases). Germline-derived CDR1 and CDR2 are SGHRS and YFSETQ. The length of the CDR3 is 13 residues. V lost 5 bases, J lost 3 bases, and 11 bases lay in between. Here the CDR3 reads CASRPGGDYGYTF. The CDR3 DNA reads TGCGCCAGCAGACCCGGGGGTGACTATGGCTACACCTTC.

The genes are TRBV6-5 and TRBJ1-4, with D hard to call. The CDR3 has 15 residues. Germline lookup yields CDR1 MNHEY and CDR2 SVGAGI. V lost 6 bases to trimming and J lost 8 bases, with 19 bases between them. CDR3 sequence: CASSPGGSLREKLFF. CDR3 nucleotides: TGTGCCAGCAGCCCGGGCGGGTCACTGCGGGAAAAACTGTTTTTT.

The V and J genes are TRBV7-8 and TRBJ2-7, with TRBD1 matching over 10 bases. Germline-derived CDR1 and CDR2 are SGHVS and FQNEAQ. The CDR3 spans 17 residues. V shed 2 bases, J shed 3 bases, and the junction held 10 bases outside the gene matches. In DNA form, the CDR3 reads TGTGCCAGCAGCTTAAGGGGGTGGGGGACAGGGGTCTACGAGCAGTACTTC. As protein: CASSLRGWGTGVYEQYF. The full variable domain, completed using reference TRBV7-8 and TRBJ2-7, is GAGVSQSPRYKVAKRGQDVALRCDPISGHVSLFWYQQALGQGPEFLTYFQNEAQLDKSGLPSDRFFAERPEGSVSTLKIQRTQQEDSAVYLCASSLRGWGTGVYEQYFGPGTRLTVT.

This clone was picked up a small number of times. The V gene is TRBV6-5, the J gene TRBJ1-2; 7 positions match TRBD1. V lost 6 bases to trimming and J lost 5 bases; unmatched junction nucleotides: 9. The CDR3 is made up of 14 amino acids. CDR1 and CDR2 (germline): MNHEY, SVGAGI. The CDR3 DNA reads as TGTGCCAGCAGCCGAACCGGGACAGTATATGGCTACACCTTC. It translates to CASSRTGTVYGYTF.

This rearrangement joins TRBV5-1 to TRBJ2-2; no clear D. The CDR3 extends over 14 amino acids. The germline CDR1 and CDR2 sequences are SGHRS and YFSETQ. V gave up 4 bases and J gave up 2 bases, with 9 bases separating them. The chain's CDR3 is CASSAKTNTGELFF. The CDR3 bases are TGCGCCAGCAGCGCCAAAACTAACACCGGGGAGCTGTTTTTT.

The V and J genes are TRBV7-9 and TRBJ2-1; 13 bases are shared with TRBD2. The V gene's germline CDR1 is SEHNR and CDR2 FQNEAQ (reference sequence). Losses at the gene ends were 5 bases for V and 11 bases for J; bases not matched to a gene: 15. The CDR3 runs 17 residues. The CDR3: CASSTGLAGVATFKQFF. The CDR3 nucleotides are TGTGCCAGCAGCACCGGACTAGCGGGAGTGGCTACCTTTAAGCAGTTCTTC.

This sequence joins TRBV7-2 and TRBJ1-1; perhaps TRBD1 as D (6 bases). With 2 bases removed from V and 11 bases from J, the gap between germline ends came to 18 bases. Germline loops: CDR1 SGHTA, CDR2 FQGNSA. The CDR3 has 14 residues. This CDR3 is CASSLHQGRVSAFF. In nucleotides, the CDR3 is TGTGCCAGCAGCTTACACCAGGGGAGGGTATCGGCTTTCTTT.

The genes are TRBV29-1 and TRBJ1-2; 9 nucleotides line up with TRBD1. The CDR3 spans 12 residues. V dropped 4 bases and J dropped 12; count of bases not matched to a gene: 9. Germline values: CDR1 SQVTM, CDR2 ANQGSEA. CDR3 sequence reads: CSVGGGQGSDTF. CDR3 sequence (DNA): TGCAGCGTTGGAGGGGGACAGGGATCGGACACCTTC.

The chain has TRBV5-1 and TRBJ1-2, with 7 positions matching TRBD1. V trimming: 4 bases; J trimming: 4 bases; junction bases outside the gene matches: 4. Germline V gene lookup returns CDR1 SGHRS and CDR2 YFSETQ. The CDR3 contains 13 residues. The CDR3, as DNA: TGCGCCAGCAGCCCACAGGGGTTCTATGGCTACACCTTC. Its protein product is CASSPQGFYGYTF.